The 5 T cell receptor beta chains below come from one sample, sequenced in a study of regulatory T cells in long-lasting Graves disease. Investigators prepared the TCR beta libraries by applying iRepertoire HTBI primers and Arm-PCR of CDR3 regions. In TCRdb, the multiplex PCR reads were re-called with MiXCR into one record per CDR3 protein. This sample has about 400,000 distinct CDR3 sequences; around 20% occur once, and the top ten carry under 25%. Time point reported: persistent/refractory GD, antithyroid drugs over 5 years with positive TRAb. Making the TCR library involved RNA that had been extracted from PBMCs. Sequencing was performed on peripheral blood mononuclear cells (PBMCs), taken when the disease was refractory, from a patient treated with antithyroid drugs. The source is a female donor with Graves disease.

The chain carries TRBV19 and TRBJ1-3, with D possibly being TRBD1 (5 bases). V lost 4 bases, J lost 0 bases, and 19 bases lay in between. Germline CDR1 reads LNHDA; CDR2 reads SQIVND (reference sequence). The CDR3 covers 18 residues. CDR3 sequence reads: CASSNPRDPTFSGNTIYF. The CDR3 region has the DNA TGTGCCAGTAGTAACCCTCGGGACCCGACTTTCTCTGGAAACACCATATATTTT.

Ten or more counts support this clonotype. The V call is TRBV28, the J call TRBJ2-5; D possibly corresponds to TRBD1 (6 bases). The CDR3 consists of 16 residues. Germline CDR1 MDHEN, CDR2 SYDVKM. V lost 5 bases and J 2 bases, leaving 18 bases between the germline ends. The CDR3 is CASSTPQGWWQETQYF. The CDR3 nucleotides read TGTGCCAGCAGTACGCCACAGGGTTGGTGGCAAGAGACCCAGTACTTC.

The chain is built from TRBV3-1 and TRBJ2-2, with 8 nucleotides matching TRBD2. The CDR3 is made up of 16 amino acids. Germline-derived CDR1 and CDR2 are LGHDT and YNNKEL (reference sequence). V was pared by 4 bases and J by 6 bases, with 10 bases of the junction left unmatched. CDR3 amino acids: CASSLGREGRAGELFF. The CDR3 DNA reads TGTGCCAGCAGCCTAGGTCGGGAGGGCCGGGCCGGGGAGCTGTTTTTT. Complete variable domain (other parts from reference TRBV3-1 and TRBJ2-2): DTAVSQTPKYLVTQMGNDKSIKCEQNLGHDTMYWYKQDSKKFLKIMFSYNNKELIINETVPNRFSPKSPDKAHLNLHINSLELGDSAVYFCASSLGREGRAGELFFGEGSRLTVL.

This clonotype was detected a few times. J is TRBJ1-1 and V is TRBV10-3, with D uncertain. The CDR3 totals 13 residues. V lost 4 bases to trimming and J lost 1 base, with 7 bases between them. Germline-derived CDR1 and CDR2 are ENHRY and SYGVKD. The CDR3 nucleotides are TGTGCCATCAGTGTAGGCAAGAACACTGAAGCTTTCTTT. Amino acid sequence: CAISVGKNTEAFF.

This clonotype has at least ten counts. This chain uses TRBV12-3 or TRBV12-4 with TRBJ1-5; 7 nucleotides line up with TRBD1. The CDR3 covers 14 residues. The ends lost 8 bases at V and 2 bases at J; junction bases unmatched: 6. The CDR3 here is CASGRQGGNQPQHF. CDR3 DNA sequence: TGTGCCAGCGGACGACAGGGAGGCAATCAGCCCCAGCATTTT.